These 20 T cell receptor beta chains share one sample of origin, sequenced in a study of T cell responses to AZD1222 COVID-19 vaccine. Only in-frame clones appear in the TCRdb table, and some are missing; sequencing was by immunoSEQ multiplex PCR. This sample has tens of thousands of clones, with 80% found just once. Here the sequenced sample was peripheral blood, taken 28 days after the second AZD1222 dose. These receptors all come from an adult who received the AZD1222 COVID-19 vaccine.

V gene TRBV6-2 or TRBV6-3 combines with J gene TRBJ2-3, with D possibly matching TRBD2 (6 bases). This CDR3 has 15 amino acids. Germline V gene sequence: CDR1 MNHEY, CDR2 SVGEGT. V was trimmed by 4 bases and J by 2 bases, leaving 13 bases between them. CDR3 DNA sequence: TGTGCCAGCAGTTCCTGGGGGGATCTCACAGATACGCAGTATTTT. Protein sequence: CASSSWGDLTDTQYF.

CDR3 sequence: CAISEGTGRGNTEAFF. The CDR3 nucleotides are TGTGCCATCAGTGAAGGGACAGGGAGGGGGAACACTGAAGCTTTCTTT. V usage is TRBV10-3 and J usage is TRBJ1-1; 9 nucleotides line up with TRBD1. The CDR3 loop spans 16 amino acids. Trimming took 3 bases from V and 1 from J; bases not matched to a gene: 6. The germline V gene has CDR1 ENHRY and CDR2 SYGVKD.

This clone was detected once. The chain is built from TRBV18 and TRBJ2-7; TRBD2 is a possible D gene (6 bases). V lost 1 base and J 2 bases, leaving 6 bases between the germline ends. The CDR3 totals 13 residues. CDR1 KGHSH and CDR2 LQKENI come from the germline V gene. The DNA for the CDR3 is TGTGCCAGCTCACCACTAGCGGCCTACGAGCAGTACTTC. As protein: CASSPLAAYEQYF.

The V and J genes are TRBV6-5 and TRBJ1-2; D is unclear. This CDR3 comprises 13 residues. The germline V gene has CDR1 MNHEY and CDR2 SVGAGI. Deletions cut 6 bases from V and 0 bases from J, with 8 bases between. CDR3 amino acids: CASSLLANYGYTF. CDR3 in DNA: TGTGCCAGCAGCCTACTAGCTAACTATGGCTACACCTTC.

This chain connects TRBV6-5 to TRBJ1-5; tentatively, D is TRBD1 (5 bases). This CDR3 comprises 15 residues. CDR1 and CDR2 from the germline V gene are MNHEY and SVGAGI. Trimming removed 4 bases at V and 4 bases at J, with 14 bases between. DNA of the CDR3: TGTGCCAGCAGTTCTACGACAGCAAATAATCAGCCCCAGCATTTT. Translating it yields CASSSTTANNQPQHF.

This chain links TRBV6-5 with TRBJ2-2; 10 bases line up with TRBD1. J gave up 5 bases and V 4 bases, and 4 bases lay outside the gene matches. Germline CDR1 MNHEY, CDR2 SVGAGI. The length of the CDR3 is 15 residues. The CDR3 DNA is TGTGCCAGCAGTTCGGGACAGGGGCGGACCGGGGAGCTGTTTTTT. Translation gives CASSSGQGRTGELFF.

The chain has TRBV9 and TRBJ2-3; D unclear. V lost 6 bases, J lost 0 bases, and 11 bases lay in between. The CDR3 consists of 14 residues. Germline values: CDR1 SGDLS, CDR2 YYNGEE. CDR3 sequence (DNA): TGTGCCAGCAACGGCCAGCTCAGCACAGATACGCAGTATTTT. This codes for CASNGQLSTDTQYF.

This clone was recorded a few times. The CDR3 coding sequence is TGTGCCAGCAGCTTTTTTTCGATGAGGACAGGCGCTTATGCTGTTCAGTACTTC. This translates into CASSFFSMRTGAYAVQYF. This rearrangement joins TRBV11-2 to TRBJ2-4; 7 bases agree with TRBD1. This CDR3 spans 18 amino acids. The germline V gene has CDR1 SGHAT and CDR2 FQNNGV. V was pared by 3 bases and J by 11 bases, with 22 bases of the junction left unmatched.

CDR3 sequence (DNA): TGTGCCAGCAGCTTAGCAGGGGTGAACACTGAAGCTTTCTTT. This sequence encodes CASSLAGVNTEAFF. The chain carries TRBV7-8 and TRBJ1-1; D possibly corresponds to TRBD1 (5 bases). V was cut by 0 bases and J by 0 bases, with 5 bases left in between. Germline V gene sequence: CDR1 SGHVS, CDR2 FQNEAQ. The CDR3 length is 14 residues.

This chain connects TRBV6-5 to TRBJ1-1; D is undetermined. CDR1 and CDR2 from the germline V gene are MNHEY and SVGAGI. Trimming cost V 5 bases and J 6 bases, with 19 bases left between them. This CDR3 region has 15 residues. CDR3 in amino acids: CASSRAPGIVPEAFF. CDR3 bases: TGTGCCAGCAGTAGAGCCCCGGGAATAGTCCCTGAAGCTTTCTTT.

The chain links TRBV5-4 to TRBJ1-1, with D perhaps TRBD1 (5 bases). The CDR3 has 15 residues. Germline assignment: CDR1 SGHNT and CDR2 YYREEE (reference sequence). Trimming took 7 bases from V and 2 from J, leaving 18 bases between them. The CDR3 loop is CASVSGTTPNTEAFF. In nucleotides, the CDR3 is TGTGCCAGCGTATCGGGGACGACGCCAAACACTGAAGCTTTCTTT.

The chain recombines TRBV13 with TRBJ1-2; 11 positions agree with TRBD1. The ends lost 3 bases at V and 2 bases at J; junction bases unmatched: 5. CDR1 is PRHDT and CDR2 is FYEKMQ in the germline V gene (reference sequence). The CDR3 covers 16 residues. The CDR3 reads CASSFWGTGGNYGYTF. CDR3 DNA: TGTGCCAGCAGCTTCTGGGGGACAGGGGGGAACTATGGCTACACCTTC.

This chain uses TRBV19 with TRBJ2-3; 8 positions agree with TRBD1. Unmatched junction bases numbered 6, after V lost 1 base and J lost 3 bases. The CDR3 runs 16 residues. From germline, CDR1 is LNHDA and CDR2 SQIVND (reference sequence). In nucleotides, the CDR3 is TGTGCCAGTAGTATAGTCGCTAGGACAGGGACAGATACGCAGTATTTT. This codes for CASSIVARTGTDTQYF.

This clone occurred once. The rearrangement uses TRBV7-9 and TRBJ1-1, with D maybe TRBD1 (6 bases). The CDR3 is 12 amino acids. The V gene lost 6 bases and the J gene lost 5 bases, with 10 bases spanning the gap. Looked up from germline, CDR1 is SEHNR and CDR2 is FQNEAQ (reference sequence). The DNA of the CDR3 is TGTGCCAGCAGAACGGGACAAACTGAAGCTTTCTTT. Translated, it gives CASRTGQTEAFF.

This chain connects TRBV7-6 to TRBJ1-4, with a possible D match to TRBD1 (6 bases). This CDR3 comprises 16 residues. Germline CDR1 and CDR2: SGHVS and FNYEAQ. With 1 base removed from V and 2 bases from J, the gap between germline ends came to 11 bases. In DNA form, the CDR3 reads TGTGCCAGCAGCTTAGGTCAGGGGTACACTAATGAAAAACTGTTTTTT. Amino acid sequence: CASSLGQGYTNEKLFF.

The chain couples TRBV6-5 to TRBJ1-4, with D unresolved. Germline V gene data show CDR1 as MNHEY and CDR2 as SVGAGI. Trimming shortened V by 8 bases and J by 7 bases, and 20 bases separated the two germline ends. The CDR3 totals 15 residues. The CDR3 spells CASPTGTEKGEKLFF. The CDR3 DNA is TGTGCCAGCCCTACGGGTACCGAGAAGGGTGAAAAACTGTTTTTT.

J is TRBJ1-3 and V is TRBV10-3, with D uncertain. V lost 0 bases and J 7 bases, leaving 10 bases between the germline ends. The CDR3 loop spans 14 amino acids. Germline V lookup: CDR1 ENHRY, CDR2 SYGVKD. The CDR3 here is CAISESVTSNTIYF. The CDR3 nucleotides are TGTGCCATCAGTGAGTCGGTGACGTCCAACACCATATATTTT.

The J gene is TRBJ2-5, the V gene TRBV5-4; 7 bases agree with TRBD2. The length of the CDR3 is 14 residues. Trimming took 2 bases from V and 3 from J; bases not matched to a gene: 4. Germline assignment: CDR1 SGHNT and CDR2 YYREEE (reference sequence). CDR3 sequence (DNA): TGTGCCAGCAGCTTAGGGGACTACAAAGAGACCCAGTACTTC. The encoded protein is CASSLGDYKETQYF. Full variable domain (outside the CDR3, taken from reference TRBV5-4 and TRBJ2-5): ETGVTQSPTHLIKTRGQQVTLRCSSQSGHNTVSWYQQALGQGPQFIFQYYREEENGRGNFPPRFSGLQFPNYSSELNVNALELDDSALYLCASSLGDYKETQYFGPGTRLLVL.

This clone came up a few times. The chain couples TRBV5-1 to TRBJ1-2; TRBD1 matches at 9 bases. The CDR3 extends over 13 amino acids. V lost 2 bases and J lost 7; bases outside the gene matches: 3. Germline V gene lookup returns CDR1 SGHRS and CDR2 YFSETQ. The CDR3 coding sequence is TGCGCCAGCAGCTTCGACAGGGGGGGTGGCTACACCTTC. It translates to CASSFDRGGGYTF.

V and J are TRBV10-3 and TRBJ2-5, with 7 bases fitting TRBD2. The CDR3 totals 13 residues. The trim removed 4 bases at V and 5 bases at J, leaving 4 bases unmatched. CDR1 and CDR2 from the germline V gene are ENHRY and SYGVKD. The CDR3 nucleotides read TGTGCCATCAGTGGGGGGGGTGTGGAGACCCAGTACTTC. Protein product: CAISGGGVETQYF.